This T cell receptor beta chain was observed in a study of CD8 T cells and mutated HIV epitopes (dated by TCRdb to about 2021). A note on the overall study: With the exception of one subject, all chronically infected subjects were antiretroviral therapy naive. The epitopes were TL10, KY11, RF10 and TY8. Single-cell TCR alpha/beta chains were sequenced from CD8+ T cells specific for the non-adapted (NAE) and adapted (AE) forms of four HIV Nef epitopes. The same epitope was not tested in every subject, and RF10 alone was examined in both acute and chronic HIV infection. The cohort comprised seven chronically and a few acutely HIV-infected subjects. Of 165 screened subjects, only a subset met the criteria for sorting epitope-specific T cells.

The library was generated by single-cell sequencing. To generate single-cell cDNA, a method adapted from Smart-seq2 and MARS-Seq was used, relying on oligo-dT primers carrying well-specific UMIs and on KAPA HiFi for the first-round PCR. Pooled first-round products underwent nested PCR with template-switch oligo forward primers and barcoded reverse primers specific to the TCR alpha and beta chains. Products were purified with AMPure XP, were indexed with TruSeq adapters, and were quantified with the KAPA Universal qPCR Library Quantification Kit. An Illumina MiSeq running 2x300 bp paired-end chemistry was used to sequence the TCR libraries. In the source study's methods: After quality filtering, reads were demultiplexed to wells and mapped to the TCRA and TCRB loci, after which clonotypes were assigned with MiXCR and analysis was performed in VGAS. A modified VDJfasta platform was used to deconvolute the TCR data. An analysis of CDR3 overlap between plates ruled out large-scale cross-plate contamination. Clonality was calculated as one minus the ratio of unique productive CDR3s to total productive CDR3s. In TCRdb, the public reads were trimmed at Q25 with fastp and aligned with MiXCR, with productive beta chains retained. Here each entry gathers all rows of one CDR3 protein and keeps the most common genes and DNA. TCRdb's processing, not the authors', yielded these V and J calls. The sample profile shows over 550 distinct CDR3 sequences; 46% of them were found once. The ten largest clones take up about 65% of the sample.

A note on this clonotype: Its antigen has not been determined. Base-call qualities are not available, and no considerably larger clone is one nucleotide away.

What the time point label conveys for this sample: sampled during chronic HIV-1 infection. Peptide stimulation included anti-CD28 and anti-CD49d co-stimulation, and activated CD8+ T cells were sorted as CD69+CD137+. KY11-specific CD8+ T cells were identified only by peptide stimulation because HLA class I tetramers were unavailable for this epitope. Activated CD8+ T cells were obtained by stimulating PBMCs overnight for approximately 20 hours with NAE or AE peptide at around 1.1 ug/mL. Peripheral blood mononuclear cells were isolated from leukapheresis or whole blood by Ficoll density gradient separation and then cryopreserved. A BD FACS Aria III was used to sort single CD8+ T cells into 96-well plates that contained lysis buffer. What the research found in general, with its limitations: Single-reactive CD8+ T cells appeared only in acutely infected subjects, which suggests possible clonal selection between acute and chronic infection. Multiple alpha and beta chain CDR3s were present in some wells, and only cells with both an alpha and a beta chain were included. Clonality of dual tetramer+ cells was higher in chronic subjects than in acute subjects (mean difference about 0.31), although the study did not have enough power to detect a significant difference. The main limitations were acknowledged to be the small number of subjects and the diverse clinical presentations of the subjects. In chronic infection, the CD8+ TCR repertoires recognising the NAE and AE forms appeared to overlap almost completely, indicating largely cross-reactive clonotypes.

The sequencing here drew on CD8+ T cells from blood cultured with a non-adapted viral peptide, taken during chronic HIV-1 infection. Interpreted using the paper, the cell subset or site label stands for: CD69+CD137+ cells after non-adapted KY11 peptide stimulation. The clonotype comes from a woman under 30 with HIV-1 infection.

The DNA reads TGCGCCAGCAGCGCAGACAACGGGGAGGCCCAGTACTTC. The encoded protein is CASSADNGEAQYF. The rearrangement joined TRBV5-1 to TRBJ2-5, and the D gene may be TRBD2, 6 bases matching. From its cysteine to its phenylalanine, the CDR3 spans 13 amino acids. The read is trimmed to its CDR3 DNA, 39 bases read in frame from base 1. V is pared back by 4 bases and J by 9 bases, with 16 bases lying between the germline termini. CDR1 and CDR2 are read off the germline V gene as SGHRS and YFSETQ.